These 23 T cell receptor beta chains originate from one sample sequenced in a study of blood T cell repertoires in COVID-19. The method was immunoSEQ multiplex PCR; TCRdb's version includes in-frame clones alone and lacks a portion of them. This sample has 97,000 or so clones, with around 80% found just once. Sequencing used peripheral blood. The receptor set was obtained from a man aged 60 to 75 with active or convalescent COVID-19.

The CDR3 region is CASSKAGSYEQYV. In DNA form, the CDR3 reads TGTGCCAGCAGTAAAGCGGGCTCTTACGAGCAGTACGTC. V and J are TRBV12-3 or TRBV12-4 and TRBJ2-7, with D perhaps matching TRBD2 (6 bases). This CDR3 is built from 13 residues. Trimming removed 5 bases at V and 4 bases at J, with 12 bases between.

J is TRBJ2-1 and V is TRBV20-1, with a possible D match to TRBD2 (6 bases). V gave up 3 bases and J gave up 0 bases, with 21 bases separating them. CDR1 and CDR2 (germline): DFQATT, SNEGSKA (reference sequence). The CDR3 is made up of 18 amino acids. The CDR3: CSASSSGRIGSSYNEQFF. The CDR3 DNA reads TGCAGTGCTAGTAGTAGCGGCAGGATCGGGAGCTCCTACAATGAGCAGTTCTTC.

This chain joins TRBV15 and TRBJ1-2; tentatively, D is TRBD1 (5 bases). From germline, CDR1 is LNHNV and CDR2 YYDKDF (reference sequence). Trimming left V 0 bases short and J 3 bases short, with 11 bases between. CDR3 length: 15 amino acids. The CDR3 DNA follows: TGTGCCACCAGCAGAGACAAGGGGTTGGACTATGGCTACACCTTC. Translation gives CATSRDKGLDYGYTF.

This sequence joins TRBV6-4 and TRBJ2-2; the match to TRBD2 covers 11 bases. With V trimmed by 7 bases and J by 4 bases, 8 bases remained unmatched. CDR3 length: 16 residues. Germline V gene sequence: CDR1 MRHNA, CDR2 SNTAGT. CDR3 DNA sequence: TGTGCCAGCACCAAGACTAGCGGGACGGGCACCGGGGAGCTGTTTTTT. Encoded protein: CASTKTSGTGTGELFF.

This clone was counted only a few times. The rearrangement uses TRBV27 and TRBJ2-3, with D perhaps matching TRBD2 (6 bases). V was cut by 4 bases and J by 5 bases, with 16 bases left in between. This CDR3 has 15 residues. The germline gives CDR1 MNHEY, CDR2 SMNVEV (reference sequence). For the CDR3, the DNA is TGTGCCAGCAGTTCAACCACTAGCAACAGAGATACGCAGTATTTT. The encoded protein is CASSSTTSNRDTQYF.

In its sample, this clone was seen a few times. V gene TRBV11-3 combines with J gene TRBJ2-7, with no clear D. CDR3 size: 17 residues. Trimming removed 0 bases at V and 4 bases at J, with 19 bases between. The germline CDR1 and CDR2 sequences are SGHNT and YENEEA. The chain's CDR3 is CASSLEKSAAFSYEQYF. The CDR3 nucleotides are TGTGCCAGCAGCTTAGAAAAGTCGGCGGCTTTTTCGTACGAGCAGTACTTC.

This clone was recorded once. The rearrangement joins TRBV18 to TRBJ1-1, with 7 nucleotides matching TRBD1. J gave up 5 bases and V 3 bases, and 6 bases lay outside the gene matches. CDR3 size: 14 residues. Germline lookup yields CDR1 KGHSH and CDR2 LQKENI. Written as DNA, the CDR3 is TGTGCCAGCTCACCTTCCAGGGGGGAGACTGAAGCTTTCTTT. It specifies CASSPSRGETEAFF.

The chain has TRBV29-1 and TRBJ2-3; 8 bases match TRBD2. There are 15 residues in the CDR3. Unmatched junction bases numbered 11, after V lost 7 bases and J lost 2 bases. Looked up from germline, CDR1 is SQVTM and CDR2 is ANQGSEA. CDR3: CSAARGSGNTDTQYF. The CDR3 region has the DNA TGCAGCGCCGCCCGTGGTAGCGGGAACACAGATACGCAGTATTTT.

This chain connects TRBV29-1 to TRBJ1-3; D ambiguous. The CDR3 spans 13 residues. V was clipped by 4 bases and J by 3 bases, with 10 bases between them. Germline CDR1 reads SQVTM; CDR2 reads ANQGSEA. CDR3 DNA: TGCAGCGTTGTTTGGGCCAGTGGAAACACCATATATTTT. Translating it yields CSVVWASGNTIYF.

The CDR3 nucleotides are TGTGCCAGCAGTCCGGGACAGCCATACGAGCAGTACTTC. This encodes CASSPGQPYEQYF. The chain links TRBV6-5 to TRBJ2-7; TRBD1 aligns across 7 bases. V dropped 5 bases and J dropped 4; count of bases not matched to a gene: 5. CDR3 length equals 13 residues. From germline, CDR1 is MNHEY and CDR2 SVGAGI.

The genes are TRBV28 and TRBJ2-3; 12 bases line up with TRBD2. CDR1 and CDR2 (germline): MDHEN, SYDVKM. J was trimmed by 5 bases and V by 3 bases; bases with no gene match: 6. The CDR3 is made up of 16 amino acids. The CDR3 coding sequence is TGTGCCAGCAGTTTGGAGCTAGCGGGAGGGGGAGATACGCAGTATTTT. Residues: CASSLELAGGGDTQYF.

This sequence joins TRBV18 and TRBJ1-2; a possible D gene is TRBD1 (6 bases). This CDR3 is 12 amino acids long. V lost 4 bases to trimming and J lost 8 bases, with 11 bases between them. Germline-derived CDR1 and CDR2 are KGHSH and LQKENI. The CDR3 sequence is CASSQGVRGYTF. As DNA, the CDR3 is TGTGCCAGCTCACAGGGGGTCCGCGGCTACACCTTC. The whole variable domain, remainder taken from reference TRBV18 and TRBJ1-2, is NAGVMQNPRHLVRRRGQEARLRCSPMKGHSHVYWYRQLPEEGLKFMVYLQKENIIDESGMPKERFSAEFPKEGPSILRIQQVVRGDSAAYFCASSQGVRGYTFGSGTRLTVV.

In this sample, this clone turned up once. This rearrangement joins TRBV7-2 to TRBJ2-1; TRBD1 agrees at 8 bases. The CDR3 is made up of 16 amino acids. Germline CDR1 and CDR2: SGHTA and FQGNSA. V trimming: 4 bases; J trimming: 2 bases; junction bases outside the gene matches: 7. The CDR3 DNA reads TGTGCCAGCAGCTGGCAGGGGGCGGCGACCTACAATGAGCAGTTCTTC. Protein product: CASSWQGAATYNEQFF.

The chain couples TRBV19 to TRBJ1-5; no reliable D call. Trimming left V 5 bases short and J 2 bases short, with 10 bases between. The CDR3 is made up of 14 amino acids. Germline V gene lookup returns CDR1 LNHDA and CDR2 SQIVND (reference sequence). The CDR3 DNA follows: TGTGCCAGTAGTTATTTCATAGGCAATCAGCCCCAGCATTTT. It is translated as CASSYFIGNQPQHF.

The chain couples TRBV7-6 to TRBJ2-7; D gene unclear. The CDR3 spans 11 residues. CDR1 and CDR2 (germline): SGHVS, FNYEAQ. The V and J ends lost 4 bases and 6 bases respectively, with 7 bases between them. CDR3 amino acids: CASSSGIEQYV. CDR3 bases: TGTGCCAGCAGCTCCGGTATCGAGCAGTACGTC.

This chain links TRBV11-2 with TRBJ2-7; D is uncertain. The CDR3 is made up of 14 amino acids. Germline CDR1 is SGHAT and CDR2 is FQNNGV. V was clipped by 5 bases and J by 3 bases, with 14 bases between them. This CDR3 reads CASSIDTLGYEQYF. The CDR3 DNA reads TGTGCCAGCAGCATCGACACCCTGGGCTACGAGCAGTACTTC.

The V call is TRBV6-2 or TRBV6-3, the J call TRBJ2-5; D is undetermined. Trimming pared 2 bases from V and 7 bases from J, leaving 11 bases between. The CDR3 length is 13 residues. Germline CDR1 reads MNHEY; CDR2 reads SVGEGT. The CDR3 protein is CASSYPPRVTQYF. DNA for the CDR3: TGTGCCAGCAGTTACCCCCCACGGGTGACCCAGTACTTC.

The chain has TRBV18 and TRBJ1-1, with D unclear. This CDR3 is built from 13 residues. The V gene lost 6 bases and the J gene lost 1 base, with 9 bases spanning the gap. Germline V gene data show CDR1 as KGHSH and CDR2 as LQKENI. CDR3 sequence reads: CASSLDKNTEAFF. The CDR3 nucleotides read TGTGCCAGCTCGCTTGACAAGAACACTGAAGCTTTCTTT.

The chain recombines TRBV28 with TRBJ1-2, with D uncertain. The CDR3 is made up of 12 amino acids. Trimming took 8 bases from V and 2 from J, leaving 9 bases between them. The germline CDR1 and CDR2 sequences are MDHEN and SYDVKM. The CDR3 is CASARGNYGYTF. Written as DNA, the CDR3 is TGTGCCAGCGCGAGAGGGAACTATGGCTACACCTTC.

The chain combines TRBV12-3 or TRBV12-4 with TRBJ2-1; possible D gene TRBD2, 6 bases. This CDR3 is 12 amino acids long. V was shortened by 3 bases and J by 13 bases, with 13 bases between the two germline ends. The CDR3 here is CASSLGSGDQFF. The CDR3 DNA is TGTGCCAGCAGTTTGGGTAGCGGAGATCAGTTCTTC.

The J gene is TRBJ2-1, the V gene TRBV11-3; D is undetermined. Germline CDR1 SGHNT, CDR2 YENEEA. Between the trimmed V and J ends, which lost 2 bases and 2 bases, there was a span of 4 bases. The CDR3 loop spans 13 amino acids. The CDR3 is CASSLFTYNEQFF. The CDR3 bases are TGTGCCAGCAGCTTATTTACCTACAATGAGCAGTTCTTC.

V and J are TRBV7-2 and TRBJ2-1; D is uncertain. The germline V and J ends were trimmed by 2 bases and 9 bases, with 5 bases remaining between them. Germline V gene data show CDR1 as SGHTA and CDR2 as FQGNSA. This CDR3 region has 11 residues. The chain's CDR3 is CASSLYREQFF. The CDR3, as DNA: TGTGCCAGCAGCTTATATCGTGAGCAGTTCTTC.

A few counts support this clone. The chain combines TRBV28 with TRBJ1-4, with 7 bases matching TRBD1. This CDR3 comprises 20 residues. CDR1 and CDR2 (germline): MDHEN, SYDVKM. V dropped 6 bases and J dropped 1; count of bases not matched to a gene: 20. The CDR3 nucleotides read TGTGCCAGCAGCCCCCTTCACCGGGACGCTAACAGGGGAACTAATGAAAAACTGTTTTTT. The encoded protein is CASSPLHRDANRGTNEKLFF.